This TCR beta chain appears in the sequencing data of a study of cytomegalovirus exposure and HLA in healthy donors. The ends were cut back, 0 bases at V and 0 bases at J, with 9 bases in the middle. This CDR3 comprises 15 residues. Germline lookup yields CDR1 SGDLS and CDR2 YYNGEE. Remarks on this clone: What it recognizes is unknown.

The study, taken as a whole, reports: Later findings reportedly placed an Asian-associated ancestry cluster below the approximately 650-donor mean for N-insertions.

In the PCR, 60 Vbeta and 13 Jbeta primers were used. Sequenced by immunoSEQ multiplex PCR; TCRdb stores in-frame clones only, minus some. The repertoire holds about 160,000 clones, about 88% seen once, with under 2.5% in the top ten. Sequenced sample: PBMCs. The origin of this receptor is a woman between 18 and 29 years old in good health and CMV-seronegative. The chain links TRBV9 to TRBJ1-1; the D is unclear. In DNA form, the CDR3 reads TGTGCCAGCAGCGTAGTTATCGGGGTGAACACTGAAGCTTTCTTT. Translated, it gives CASSVVIGVNTEAFF.